A single count supports the clone carrying this T cell receptor (beta chain). Germline V gene sequence: CDR1 SGHAT, CDR2 FQNNGV. This CDR3 is 17 amino acids long. The V and J ends lost 1 base and 2 bases respectively, with 15 bases between them. The data were taken from a study of blood T cell repertoires in COVID-19. About the study: The cDNA or gDNA used as material had been derived from T cells, B-cell-depleted T cells, or PBMCs.

Per the authors' pipeline: Amplification with reference gene primers provided the estimates of nucleated cell counts. Sequencing was performed with immunoSEQ multiplex PCR; in TCRdb, only in-frame clones are kept and a portion is missing. V and J calls plus clone size are reproduced from that table; the DNA served to infer D and trimming. The data show roughly 670,000 clones, 85% to 90% seen once. The J gene is TRBJ1-3, the V gene TRBV11-2; a possible D gene is TRBD1 (5 bases). The TCR originated in a woman aged 18-35 years with acute or convalescent COVID-19. The sequenced sample was peripheral blood. The CDR3 coding sequence is TGTGCCAGCAGCTTAGCGCCTGGACACTTACCTGGAAACACCATATATTTT. Amino acids: CASSLAPGHLPGNTIYF.